This T cell receptor beta chain emerged from a study of T-cell reconstitution after alpha-beta-depleted transplantation in children. This clonotype was seen many times. Unique molecular identifiers were incorporated during preparation of the TCRbeta library. TCRdb redid the calling of the PCR reads with MiXCR, one entry per CDR3 protein. Altogether about 640,000 distinct CDR3 sequences are present, about 15% being singletons, with the ten largest covering 1.1%. The CDR3 is 15 residues long. The V gene end was trimmed by 4 bases and the J gene end by 8 bases; junction bases not matched to a gene: 5. The chain has TRBV12-3 or TRBV12-4 and TRBJ2-1; 13 bases fit TRBD2. Material: PBMCs from the stem cell graft donor, obtained from the stem cell graft. The sequence was collected from a human donor who donated a stem cell graft to a child with acute myeloid leukemia. The CDR3 DNA follows: TGTGCCAGCAGTTCCGGGACTAGCGGGGTCCATGAGCAGTTCTTC. Its protein product is CASSSGTSGVHEQFF.